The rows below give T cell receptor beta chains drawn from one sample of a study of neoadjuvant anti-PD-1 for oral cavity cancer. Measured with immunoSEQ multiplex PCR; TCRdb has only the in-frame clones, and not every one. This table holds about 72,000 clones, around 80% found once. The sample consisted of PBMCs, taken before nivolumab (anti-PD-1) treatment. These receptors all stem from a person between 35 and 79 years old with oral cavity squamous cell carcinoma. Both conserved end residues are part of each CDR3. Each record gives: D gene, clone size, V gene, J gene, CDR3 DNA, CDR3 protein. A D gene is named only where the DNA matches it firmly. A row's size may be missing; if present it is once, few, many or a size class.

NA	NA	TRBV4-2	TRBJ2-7	TGTGCCAGCAGCCAAGAAGGGTCCCTATACGAGCAGTACTTC	CASSQEGSLYEQYF
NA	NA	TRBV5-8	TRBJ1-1	TGTGCCAGCAGCTTGTTGATGAACACTGAAGCTTTCTTT	CASSLLMNTEAFF
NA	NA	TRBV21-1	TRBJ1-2	TGTGCCAGCAGCAATACAGACACCTCGTATGGCTACACCTTC	CASSNTDTSYGYTF
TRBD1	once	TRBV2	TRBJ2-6	TGTGCCAGCAGTGGGACAGGGTACGCTGGGGCCAACGTCCTGACTTTC	CASSGTGYAGANVLTF
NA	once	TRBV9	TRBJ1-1	TGTGCCAGCAGCGGCCGAAGTGGGGCTTTCTTT	CASSGRSGAFF
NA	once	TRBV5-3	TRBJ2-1	TGTGCCAGAAGCCGCCGGGACTCGAGATACAATGAGCAGTTCTTC	CARSRRDSRYNEQFF
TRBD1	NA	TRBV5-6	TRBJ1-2	TGTGCCAGCAGCCCCGGACAGGGGGCAGGTGGCTACACCTTC	CASSPGQGAGGYTF
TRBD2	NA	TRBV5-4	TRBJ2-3	TGTGCCAGCAGCGAAGGAGCGGGAGCGGTGGTAAATACGCAGTATTTT	CASSEGAGAVVNTQYF
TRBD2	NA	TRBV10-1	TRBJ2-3	TGCGCCAACAGACTAGCGGGGACCACAGATACGCAGTATTTT	CANRLAGTTDTQYF
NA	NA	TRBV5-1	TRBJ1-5	TGCGCCAGCAGCCCGTTGGACCCAGCTCAGCCCCAGCATTTT	CASSPLDPAQPQHF
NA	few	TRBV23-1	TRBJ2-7	TGCGCCAGCAGTCTCGAGGGGACCTTTTCCTACGAGCAGTACTTC	CASSLEGTFSYEQYF
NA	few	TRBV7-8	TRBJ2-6	TGTGCCAGCAGCTCCCTATCCCTCCTGACAGGACCCTCTGGGGCCAACGTCCTGACTTTC	CASSSLSLLTGPSGANVLTF
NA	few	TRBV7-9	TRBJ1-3	TGTGCCACTCCCGAGGGCCCTGGAAACACCATATATTTT	CATPEGPGNTIYF
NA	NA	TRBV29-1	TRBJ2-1	TGCAGCGTTCGCCAGGACACAGCTTACAATGAGCAGTTCTTC	CSVRQDTAYNEQFF
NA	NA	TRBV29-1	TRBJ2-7	TGCAGCGTCTACCGGGACACCTCATACGAGCAGTACTTC	CSVYRDTSYEQYF
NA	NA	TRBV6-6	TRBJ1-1	TGTGCCAGCAGTTACGACCCATTAAGGACGAGCGCTGAAGCTTTCTTT	CASSYDPLRTSAEAFF
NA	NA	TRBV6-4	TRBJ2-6	TGTGCCAGCAGTGACAGGGCTGCGGGGGCCAACGTCCTGACTTTC	CASSDRAAGANVLTF
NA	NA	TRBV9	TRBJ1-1	TGTGCCAGCAGCGTAGACCAGAACACTGAAGCTTTCTTT	CASSVDQNTEAFF
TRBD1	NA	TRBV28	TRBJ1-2	TGTGCCAGCAGACGACAGGGGGCGCGGGATCATGGCTACACCTTC	CASRRQGARDHGYTF
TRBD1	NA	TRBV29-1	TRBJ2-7	TGCAGCGTTGACATAGGACAGGGGTCGTACGAGCAGTACTTC	CSVDIGQGSYEQYF
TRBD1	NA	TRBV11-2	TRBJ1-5	TGTGCCAGCAGCTCCACAGCCGGGACAGGGGTCAATCAGCCCCAGCATTTT	CASSSTAGTGVNQPQHF
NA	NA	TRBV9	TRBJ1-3	TGTGCCAGCAGCGTAGAGCCAGGGGGAAACACCATATATTTT	CASSVEPGGNTIYF
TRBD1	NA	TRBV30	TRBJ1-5	TGTGCCTGGAGTTTCGACAGGGGGGTAATGAGCAATCAGCCCCAGCATTTT	CAWSFDRGVMSNQPQHF
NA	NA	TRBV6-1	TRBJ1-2	TGTGCCAGCGGGGAGTGGGGGGGAGGATCCTATGGCTACACCTTC	CASGEWGGGSYGYTF